The 20 T cell receptor beta chains below all came from one sample that was sequenced in a study of cytomegalovirus exposure and HLA in healthy donors. The PCR was carried out with 60 Vbeta primers and 13 Jbeta primers. The repertoire was sequenced with immunoSEQ multiplex PCR; TCRdb's copy has only in-frame clones and lacks some. The sample has 90,000 to 150,000 clones, approximately 78% seen once. The specimen was PBMCs. The receptors come from a woman between 25 and 40 years old in good health and CMV-seropositive.

The chain uses TRBV6-1 and TRBJ1-2, with 9 bases fitting TRBD1. Per germline, CDR1 MNHNS and CDR2 SASEGT. The CDR3 sequence is 15 residues long. V shed 5 bases and J 8 bases; nucleotides not matched to a gene: 12. DNA for the CDR3: TGTGCCAGCAGTACGAAACAGGGGGCTCGTGGAGGCTACACCTTC. Amino acid sequence: CASSTKQGARGGYTF.

This clone occurred a few times. In DNA form, the CDR3 reads TGCGCCAGCAGCCCGTTGGACAAGGTGGTCGAGCAGTACTTC. Translation gives CASSPLDKVVEQYF. This chain connects TRBV5-1 to TRBJ2-7; TRBD1 might be the D (5 bases). Germline V lookup: CDR1 SGHRS, CDR2 YFSETQ. The CDR3 runs to 14 residues. V lost 4 bases and J 6 bases, leaving 17 bases between the germline ends.

This clone turned up a few times. The chain uses TRBV18 and TRBJ1-1; D remains ambiguous. V was trimmed by 0 bases and J by 0 bases, leaving 11 bases between them. Germline-derived CDR1 and CDR2 are KGHSH and LQKENI. This CDR3 contains 16 residues. The CDR3 sequence is CASSPPSVGLNTEAFF. DNA of the CDR3: TGTGCCAGCTCACCACCTAGCGTTGGTTTGAACACTGAAGCTTTCTTT.

V is TRBV2 and J is TRBJ2-7; the match to TRBD1 covers 8 bases. Germline V gene lookup returns CDR1 SNHLY and CDR2 FYNNEI. The CDR3 sequence is 13 residues long. V shed 8 bases and J 5 bases; nucleotides not matched to a gene: 8. In DNA, the CDR3 is TGTGCCAGCCTCCTAAGCAGGGGGCACGAGCAGTACTTC. Its protein is CASLLSRGHEQYF.

The V gene is TRBV7-2, the J gene TRBJ1-2; 12 nucleotides line up with TRBD1. CDR1 SGHTA and CDR2 FQGNSA come from the germline V gene. J lost 4 bases, V lost 5 bases, and 11 bases had no gene match. The CDR3 is 17 residues long. The CDR3 region is CASSVSGTGGYRYGYTF. CDR3 DNA: TGTGCCAGCAGCGTATCCGGGACAGGGGGCTATCGCTATGGCTACACCTTC.

V usage is TRBV5-5 and J usage is TRBJ1-3; 7 bases match TRBD1. The CDR3 is 13 amino acids. Per germline, CDR1 SGHKS and CDR2 YYEKEE (reference sequence). With V trimmed by 4 bases and J by 7 bases, 5 bases remained unmatched. The CDR3 loop reads CASSPLTGNTIYF. As DNA, the CDR3 is TGTGCCAGCAGCCCTTTGACAGGGAACACCATATATTTT.

This chain joins TRBV4-2 and TRBJ2-7, with a possible D match to TRBD1 (6 bases). The CDR3 runs 15 residues. Per the germline V gene, CDR1 is LGHNA and CDR2 is YNFKEQ. V lost 0 bases and J lost 3, with 12 bases in between. CDR3 in amino acids: CASSQERGNNYEQYF. The CDR3 region has the DNA TGTGCCAGCAGCCAAGAGAGGGGGAATAACTACGAGCAGTACTTC.

The gene calls are TRBV4-3 and TRBJ2-1; 11 bases fit TRBD2. Trimming at V came to 0 bases and at J to 6 bases, leaving 10 bases not matched to a gene. This CDR3 is 18 amino acids long. Germline V gene sequence: CDR1 LGHNA, CDR2 YSLEER. The CDR3 DNA follows: TGCGCCAGCAGCCAAGATGTCCTAGCGGGGGGTCAAATCAATGAGCAGTTCTTC. Its protein is CASSQDVLAGGQINEQFF.

This clone has just a few counts. The CDR3 DNA is TGTGCCAGCAGCTTAGAGACAGCCTCGAACACCGGGGAGCTGTTTTTT. This translates into CASSLETASNTGELFF. The chain has TRBV7-2 and TRBJ2-2; D possibly corresponds to TRBD1 (5 bases). This CDR3 contains 16 residues. V was trimmed by 1 base and J by 0 bases, leaving 9 bases between them. CDR1 is SGHTA and CDR2 is FQGNSA in the germline V gene.

The chain carries TRBV28 and TRBJ1-2, with 9 bases fitting TRBD1. The germline V gene encodes CDR1 MDHEN and CDR2 SYDVKM. There are 15 residues in the CDR3. The J segment lost 4 bases and the V segment lost 3 bases, leaving 6 bases of the junction unmatched. CDR3 protein: CASSFWDRDVYGYTF. Here the CDR3 DNA reads TGTGCCAGCAGTTTCTGGGACAGGGATGTCTATGGCTACACCTTC.

The chain has TRBV7-6 and TRBJ2-7, with 11 bases aligning to TRBD2. Germline V gene sequence: CDR1 SGHVS, CDR2 FNYEAQ. With V trimmed by 5 bases and J by 3 bases, 3 bases remained unmatched. This CDR3 contains 14 residues. In nucleotides, the CDR3 is TGTGCCAGCAGCCCCGGGACTAGCGGCTACGAGCAGTACTTC. This translates into CASSPGTSGYEQYF.

V gene TRBV5-6 combines with J gene TRBJ2-3; TRBD1 might be the D (5 bases). V was shortened by 1 base and J by 0 bases, with 9 bases between the two germline ends. The CDR3 totals 15 residues. The germline V gene encodes CDR1 SGHDT and CDR2 YYEEEE. The DNA of the CDR3 is TGTGCCAGCAGCTTGCAGGGATCCAGCACAGATACGCAGTATTTT. This translates into CASSLQGSSTDTQYF.

CDR3 DNA: TGTGCCAGCAGCGTAGGGCACCCTAATTCACCCCTCCACTTT. Its translation is CASSVGHPNSPLHF. The rearrangement uses TRBV9 and TRBJ1-6; no definite D call. Germline assignment: CDR1 SGDLS and CDR2 YYNGEE. The CDR3 has 14 amino acids. The germline V and J ends were trimmed by 0 bases and 6 bases, with 7 bases remaining between them.

The CDR3 reads CASSLRMGGDSYEQYF. The CDR3 nucleotides are TGTGCCAGTAGTCTAAGAATGGGGGGGGACTCCTACGAGCAGTACTTC. The V and J genes are TRBV19 and TRBJ2-7, with 7 bases aligning to TRBD2. V lost 5 bases and J lost 0; bases outside the gene matches: 10. CDR1 and CDR2 (germline): LNHDA, SQIVND (reference sequence). The CDR3 runs to 16 residues.

V gene TRBV1 combines with J gene TRBJ2-2; the D call TRBD2 from the table was never checked on the DNA. TRBV1 is listed as a pseudogene. The CDR3 has 22 amino acids. CDR3 nucleotide sequence: TGCACCAGCAGCCAAGATTGGGGAAGCGGGGGGCCCCCTTTGTGGAACACCGGGGAGCTGTTTTTT. Protein product: CTSSQDWGSGGPPLWNTGELFF.

The rearrangement joins TRBV6-5 to TRBJ2-7; D remains ambiguous. Looked up from germline, CDR1 is MNHEY and CDR2 is SVGAGI. V was cut by 6 bases and J by 13 bases, with 25 bases left in between. This CDR3 has 14 residues. The CDR3 DNA is TGTGCCAGCAGCCAAACCCCTAATACCTACGAGCTCTACTTC. It codes for CASSQTPNTYELYF.

This clone occurred a few times. J is TRBJ2-3 and V is TRBV5-6; 8 bases line up with TRBD1. This CDR3 is built from 13 residues. Unmatched junction bases numbered 6, after V lost 10 bases and J lost 2 bases. CDR1 and CDR2 from the germline V gene are SGHDT and YYEEEE. CDR3 coding DNA: TGTGCCGCACGGACAGGGAACACAGATACGCAGTATTTT. Its translation: CAARTGNTDTQYF.

The chain has TRBV9 and TRBJ2-5, with D possibly being TRBD2 (6 bases). Trimming cost V 4 bases and J 5 bases, with 18 bases left between them. Germline V gene lookup returns CDR1 SGDLS and CDR2 YYNGEE. The CDR3 is 15 residues long. CDR3 residues: CASSLGTVRSETQYF. CDR3 DNA sequence: TGTGCCAGCAGCCTTGGGACTGTTCGTTCCGAGACCCAGTACTTC.

This clone was counted between two and nine times. The genes are TRBV7-8 and TRBJ2-3; D gene unclear. The CDR3 covers 13 residues. In germline, CDR1 is SGHVS, CDR2 FQNEAQ. Trimming left V 1 base short and J 2 bases short, with 4 bases between. The CDR3 DNA follows: TGTGCCAGCAGCTTAGACTACACAGATACGCAGTATTTT. Protein: CASSLDYTDTQYF.

This chain links TRBV6-5 with TRBJ2-7, with D perhaps matching TRBD2 (6 bases). V lost 5 bases and J lost 0, with 11 bases in between. The V gene's germline CDR1 is MNHEY and CDR2 SVGAGI. CDR3 length equals 14 residues. CDR3 sequence (DNA): TGTGCCAGCAGTGCAAGCGGGTCCTCCTACGAGCAGTACTTC. This encodes CASSASGSSYEQYF.